The T cell receptor beta chain described here comes from a study of blood T cell repertoires in COVID-19. For the study at large: The samples span acute and convalescent COVID-19 from the United States, Italy and Spain.

Assay: immunoSEQ multiplex PCR; the TCRdb copy retains only in-frame clones and omits some. This repertoire shows roughly 250,000 clones, 80% to 95% found once; its top ten account for around 0.9%. Germline V gene lookup returns CDR1 SQVTM and CDR2 ANQGSEA. The CDR3 is 11 amino acids. With 3 bases removed from V and 9 bases from J, the gap between germline ends came to 10 bases. The rearrangement uses TRBV29-1 and TRBJ2-3; D ambiguous. This TCR derives from a man aged 30 to 39 with COVID-19, enrolled during active disease. The sequencing sample was made of peripheral blood. The CDR3 spells CSVESARTQYF. The CDR3 nucleotides are TGCAGCGTTGAGTCAGCGAGAACGCAGTATTTT.